The 17 T cell receptor beta chains reported below all come from one sample, sequenced in a study of tumour-infiltrating T cells in Burkitt lymphoma. Sequenced by immunoSEQ multiplex PCR; TCRdb stores in-frame clones only, minus some. This table has tens of thousands of clones, around 30% appearing once. Sequenced: tumor tissue. These receptors all stem from a human donor with Burkitt lymphoma.

This clone occurred a few times. J is TRBJ1-1 and V is TRBV25-1; no clear D. Trimming removed 9 bases from V and 0 bases from J, with 5 bases in between. The CDR3 extends over 11 amino acids. Germline-derived CDR1 and CDR2 are MGHDK and SYGVNS. CDR3 residues: CASVLNTEAFF. CDR3 nucleotide sequence: TGTGCCAGTGTCCTGAACACTGAAGCTTTCTTT.

The rearrangement links TRBV19 to TRBJ1-2; no clear D. The V gene lost 4 bases and the J gene lost 1 base, with 10 bases spanning the gap. Germline-derived CDR1 and CDR2 are LNHDA and SQIVND (reference sequence). The CDR3 runs 14 residues. CDR3 coding DNA: TGTGCCAGTAGTACACAACGGAATAACTATGGCTACACCTTC. Its translation: CASSTQRNNYGYTF.

The V gene is TRBV5-1, the J gene TRBJ1-3; tentative D call: TRBD1 (6 bases). Germline CDR1 is SGHRS and CDR2 is YFSETQ. The CDR3 has 15 residues. V lost 3 bases, J lost 0 bases, and 10 bases lay in between. The chain's CDR3 is CASSSGQSSGNTIYF. CDR3 DNA: TGCGCCAGCAGCTCCGGACAGTCCTCTGGAAACACCATATATTTT. Full variable domain (missing parts from reference TRBV5-1 and TRBJ1-3): KAGVTQTPRYLIKTRGQQVTLSCSPISGHRSVSWYQQTPGQGLQFLFEYFSETQRNKGNFPGRFSGRQFSNSRSEMNVSTLELGDSALYLCASSSGQSSGNTIYFGEGSWLTVV.

The chain joins TRBV4-2 to TRBJ1-3; D remains unclear. Trimming removed 3 bases at V and 7 bases at J, with 4 bases between. Germline V gives CDR1 LGHNA, CDR2 YNFKEQ. The length of the CDR3 is 11 residues. CDR3 in amino acids: CASSQANTIYF. The CDR3, as DNA: TGTGCCAGCAGCCAGGCCAACACCATATATTTT.

The CDR3 region is CASSLDPLWTGLYEQYF. The CDR3 region has the DNA TGTGCCAGCAGCTTAGATCCCCTGTGGACAGGCCTCTACGAGCAGTACTTC. This chain links TRBV7-9 with TRBJ2-7; 7 bases map to TRBD1. Germline V gives CDR1 SEHNR, CDR2 FQNEAQ (reference sequence). The V gene end was trimmed by 1 base and the J gene end by 3 bases; junction bases not matched to a gene: 12. This CDR3 contains 17 residues.

This rearrangement joins TRBV30 to TRBJ1-3, with a possible D match to TRBD1 (5 bases). CDR1 GTSNPN and CDR2 SVGIG come from the germline V gene (reference sequence). The V end was cut by 1 base, the J end by 0 bases, with 10 bases between. This CDR3 contains 15 residues. DNA of the CDR3: TGTGCCTGGAGTGGAGGGGATCTCTCTGGAAACACCATATATTTT. This translates into CAWSGGDLSGNTIYF.

This sequence joins TRBV7-6 and TRBJ2-5, with D maybe TRBD2 (6 bases). The CDR3 extends over 14 amino acids. Between the trimmed V and J ends, which lost 1 base and 2 bases, there was a span of 8 bases. Germline-derived CDR1 and CDR2 are SGHVS and FNYEAQ. The CDR3 loop reads CASSLGGGQETQYF. The DNA for the CDR3 is TGTGCCAGCAGCTTAGGAGGAGGGCAAGAGACCCAGTACTTC. Filled out from reference TRBV7-6 and TRBJ2-5, the complete variable domain reads GAGVSQSPRYKVTKRGQDVALRCDPISGHVSLYWYRQALGQGPEFLTYFNYEAQQDKSGLPNDRFSAERPEGSISTLTIQRTEQRDSAMYRCASSLGGGQETQYFGPGTRLLVL.

The chain links TRBV6-5 to TRBJ2-7; 7 bases are shared with TRBD2. The CDR3 has 15 residues. CDR1 is MNHEY and CDR2 is SVGAGI in the germline V gene. V gave up 5 bases and J gave up 3 bases; unmatched junction bases: 10. As DNA, the CDR3 is TGTGCCAGCAGTCCTCCCGGGGGGAGCCGCTACGAGCAGTACTTC. Residues: CASSPPGGSRYEQYF.

The chain is built from TRBV4-2 and TRBJ2-5; D is tentatively TRBD1 or TRBD2 (5 bases each). Looked up from germline, CDR1 is LGHNA and CDR2 is YNFKEQ. V was cut by 10 bases and J by 1 base, with 22 bases left in between. This CDR3 is 16 amino acids long. The CDR3 sequence: CANSWGSGRSQETQYF. Here the CDR3 DNA reads TGTGCCAACTCATGGGGGTCGGGCAGGAGCCAAGAGACCCAGTACTTC.

This clone has just one count. The chain employs TRBV7-9 and TRBJ1-2; D is ambiguous. The length of the CDR3 is 12 residues. The germline V gene encodes CDR1 SEHNR and CDR2 FQNEAQ (reference sequence). V was trimmed by 4 bases and J by 7 bases, leaving 10 bases between them. CDR3 DNA sequence: TGTGCCAGCAGCTCCTCCGGGCCTGGCTACACCTTC. This translates into CASSSSGPGYTF.

This clone was seen a few times. The chain joins TRBV7-2 to TRBJ2-3, with D perhaps TRBD2 (6 bases). In germline, CDR1 is SGHTA, CDR2 FQGNSA. V dropped 2 bases and J dropped 2 bases, with 8 bases sitting between them. This CDR3 contains 14 residues. CDR3 sequence reads: CASSLSGPTDTQYF. CDR3 DNA: TGTGCCAGCAGCTTAAGCGGGCCCACAGATACGCAGTATTTT.

The chain combines TRBV4-3 with TRBJ2-5, with a tentative D call TRBD2 (5 bases). V lost 0 bases, J lost 5 bases, and 13 bases lay in between. The CDR3 runs 15 residues. CDR1 is LGHNA, CDR2 YSLEER, per germline. The CDR3 here is CASSQDRDTGETQYF. The CDR3 bases are TGCGCCAGCAGCCAAGATCGCGACACGGGGGAGACCCAGTACTTC.

The chain joins TRBV6-6 to TRBJ2-4; D is perhaps TRBD2 (6 bases). Germline-derived CDR1 and CDR2 are MNHNY and SVGAGI (reference sequence). The CDR3 has 16 amino acids. V dropped 6 bases and J dropped 4 bases, with 19 bases sitting between them. The CDR3 nucleotides are TGTGCCAGCAGCCGGTGGCAGAAACTAGCTAAAAACATTCAGTACTTC. Translation gives CASSRWQKLAKNIQYF.

This chain joins TRBV11-2 and TRBJ2-6; D is undetermined. With 6 bases removed from V and 2 bases from J, the gap between germline ends came to 8 bases. CDR3 length: 14 amino acids. Germline V gene sequence: CDR1 SGHAT, CDR2 FQNNGV. The DNA for the CDR3 is TGTGCCAGCAGTTTTTCGACTGGGGCCAACGTCCTGACTTTC. It specifies CASSFSTGANVLTF. The whole variable domain, remainder taken from reference TRBV11-2 and TRBJ2-6, is EAGVAQSPRYKIIEKRQSVAFWCNPISGHATLYWYQQILGQGPKLLIQFQNNGVVDDSQLPKDRFSAERLKGVDSTLKIQPAKLEDSAVYLCASSFSTGANVLTFGAGSRLTVL.

The table lists this clone with a few counts. V gene TRBV19 combines with J gene TRBJ2-6, with 9 bases lining up with TRBD1. Losses at the gene ends were 9 bases for V and 3 bases for J; bases not matched to a gene: 12. CDR1 and CDR2 (germline): LNHDA, SQIVND (reference sequence). The CDR3 is 17 residues long. CDR3 DNA: TGTGCCAGCACGGATCTACAGGGGGCGAATGGGGCCAACGTCCTGACTTTC. Residues: CASTDLQGANGANVLTF.

The J gene is TRBJ2-3, the V gene TRBV15, with D tentatively TRBD1 (7 bases). Germline values: CDR1 LNHNV, CDR2 YYDKDF (reference sequence). Trimming removed 2 bases from V and 6 bases from J, with 18 bases in between. The length of the CDR3 is 16 residues. DNA of the CDR3: TGTGCCACCAGCAGATCCCCTAGCAGGGGGGCGGATACGCAGTATTTT. Its protein is CATSRSPSRGADTQYF.

The chain recombines TRBV27 with TRBJ2-2; the D gene is possibly TRBD1 (5 bases). CDR1 and CDR2 from the germline V gene are MNHEY and SMNVEV (reference sequence). The V end was cut by 7 bases, the J end by 6 bases, with 18 bases between. CDR3 length: 15 amino acids. The CDR3 bases are TGTGCCAGCACTTCTCTGGACAACCTCGCCGGGGAGCTGTTTTTT. Translated: CASTSLDNLAGELFF.